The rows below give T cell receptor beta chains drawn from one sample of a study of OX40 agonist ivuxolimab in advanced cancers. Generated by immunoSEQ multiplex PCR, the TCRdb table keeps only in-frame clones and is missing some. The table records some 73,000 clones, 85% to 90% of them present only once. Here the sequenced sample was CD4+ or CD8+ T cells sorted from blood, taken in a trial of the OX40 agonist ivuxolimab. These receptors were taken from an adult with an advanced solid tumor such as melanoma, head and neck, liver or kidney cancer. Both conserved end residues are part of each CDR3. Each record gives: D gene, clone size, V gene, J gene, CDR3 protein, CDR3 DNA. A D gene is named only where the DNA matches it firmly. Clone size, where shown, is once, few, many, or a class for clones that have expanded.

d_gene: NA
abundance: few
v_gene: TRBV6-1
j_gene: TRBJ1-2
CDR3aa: CASTEGGGAYGYTF
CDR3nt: TGTGCCAGCACCGAGGGGGGGGGCGCCTATGGCTACACCTTC

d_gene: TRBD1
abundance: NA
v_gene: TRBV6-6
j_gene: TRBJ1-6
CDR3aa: CASTDRTGSNSPLHF
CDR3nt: TGTGCCAGCACTGATAGGACAGGGAGCAATTCACCCCTCCACTTT

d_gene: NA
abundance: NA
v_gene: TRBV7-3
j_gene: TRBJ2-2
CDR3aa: CASSLWRGLNTGELFF
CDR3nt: TGTGCCAGCAGCTTATGGAGGGGTTTGAACACCGGGGAGCTGTTTTTT

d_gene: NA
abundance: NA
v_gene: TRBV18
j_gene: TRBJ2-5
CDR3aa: CASSPGHQETQYF
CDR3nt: TGTGCCAGCTCACCGGGACATCAAGAGACCCAGTACTTC

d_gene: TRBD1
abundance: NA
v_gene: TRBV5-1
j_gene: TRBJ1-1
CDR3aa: CASSIQGQGLNTEAFF
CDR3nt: TGCGCCAGCAGCATACAGGGACAGGGGCTGAACACTGAAGCTTTCTTT

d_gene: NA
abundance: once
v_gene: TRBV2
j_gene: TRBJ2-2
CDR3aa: CASSGSSDGELFF
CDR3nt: TGTGCCAGCAGCGGGAGCTCGGACGGGGAGCTGTTTTTT

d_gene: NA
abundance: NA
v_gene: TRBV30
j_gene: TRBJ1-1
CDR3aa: CAWSVRLMSRGPNTEAFF
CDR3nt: TGTGCCTGGAGTGTAAGGCTGATGTCCAGGGGACCGAACACTGAAGCTTTCTTT

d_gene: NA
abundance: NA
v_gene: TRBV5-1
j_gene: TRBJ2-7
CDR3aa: CASSLGALGSYEQYF
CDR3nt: TGCGCCAGCAGCCTAGGGGCCCTGGGGTCCTACGAGCAGTACTTC

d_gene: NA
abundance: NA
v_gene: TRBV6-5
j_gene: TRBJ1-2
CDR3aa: CASSYEGPANYGYTF
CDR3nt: TGTGCCAGCAGTTACGAGGGGCCAGCTAACTATGGCTACACCTTC

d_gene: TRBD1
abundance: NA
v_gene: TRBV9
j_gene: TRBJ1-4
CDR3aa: CASSVGQGAEKLFF
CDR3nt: TGTGCCAGCAGCGTAGGTCAGGGGGCTGAAAAACTGTTTTTT

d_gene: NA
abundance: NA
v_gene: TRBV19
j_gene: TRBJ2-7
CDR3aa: CASRDRPGEQYF
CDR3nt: TGTGCCAGTAGGGACCGCCCCGGTGAGCAGTACTTC

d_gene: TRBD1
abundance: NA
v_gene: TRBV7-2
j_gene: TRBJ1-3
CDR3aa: CASSIQGQDGNTIYF
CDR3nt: TGTGCCAGCAGCATACAAGGACAGGATGGAAACACCATATATTTT

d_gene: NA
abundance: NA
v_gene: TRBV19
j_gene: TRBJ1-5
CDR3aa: CASTNRQAHQPQHF
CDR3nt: TGTGCCAGTACCAATCGACAGGCCCATCAGCCCCAGCATTTT

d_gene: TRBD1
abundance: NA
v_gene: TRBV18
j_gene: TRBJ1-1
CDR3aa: CASSRGQGANTEAFF
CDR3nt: TGTGCCAGCTCACGAGGACAGGGGGCCAATACTGAAGCTTTCTTT

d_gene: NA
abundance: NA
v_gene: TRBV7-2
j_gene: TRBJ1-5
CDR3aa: CASSPYRNQPQHF
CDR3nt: TGTGCCAGCAGCCCCTACCGGAATCAGCCCCAGCATTTT

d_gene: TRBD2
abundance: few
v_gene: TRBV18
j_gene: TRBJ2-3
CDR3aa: CASSPSLAREDFTDTQYF
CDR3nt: TGTGCCAGCTCACCAAGTCTCGCGCGGGAGGACTTCACAGATACGCAGTATTTT

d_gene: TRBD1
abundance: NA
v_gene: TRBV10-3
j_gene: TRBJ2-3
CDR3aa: CAISEAGTGITDTQYF
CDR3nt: TGTGCCATCAGTGAGGCCGGGACAGGCATCACAGATACGCAGTATTTT

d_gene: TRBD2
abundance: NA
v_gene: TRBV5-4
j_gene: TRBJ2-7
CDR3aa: CASSPPGTSGKYEQYF
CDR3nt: TGTGCCAGCAGCCCACCCGGGACTAGCGGGAAATACGAGCAGTACTTC

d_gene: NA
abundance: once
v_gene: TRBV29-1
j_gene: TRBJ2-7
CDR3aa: CSASERSGPYEQYF
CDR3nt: TGCAGCGCTTCGGAGAGGTCGGGGCCCTACGAGCAGTACTTC

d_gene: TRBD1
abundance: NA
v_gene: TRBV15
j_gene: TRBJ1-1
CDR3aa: CATSRTGGWGTEAFF
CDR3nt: TGTGCCACCAGCAGGACAGGGGGCTGGGGTACTGAAGCTTTCTTT

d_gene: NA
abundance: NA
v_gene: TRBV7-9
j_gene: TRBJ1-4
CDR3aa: CASSPNRVSRLEKLFF
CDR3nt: TGTGCCAGCAGCCCCAACAGGGTGTCGAGGCTTGAAAAACTGTTTTTT

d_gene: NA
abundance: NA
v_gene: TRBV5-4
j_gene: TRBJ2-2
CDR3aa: CASSLSSANTGELFF
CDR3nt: TGTGCCAGCAGCTTGTCAAGCGCGAACACCGGGGAGCTGTTTTTT

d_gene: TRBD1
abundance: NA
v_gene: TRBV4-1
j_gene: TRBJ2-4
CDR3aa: CASSAIFRDRAYIQYF
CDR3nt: TGCGCCAGCAGCGCCATTTTCCGGGACAGGGCTTACATTCAGTACTTC

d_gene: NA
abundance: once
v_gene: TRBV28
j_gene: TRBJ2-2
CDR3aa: CASRPSNRSNTGELFF
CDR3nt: TGTGCCAGCAGGCCATCTAACAGATCGAACACCGGGGAGCTGTTTTTT

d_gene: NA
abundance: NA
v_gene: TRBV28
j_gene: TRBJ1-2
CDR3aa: CASSGGADYGYTF
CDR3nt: TGTGCCAGCAGTGGGGGCGCGGACTATGGCTACACCTTC

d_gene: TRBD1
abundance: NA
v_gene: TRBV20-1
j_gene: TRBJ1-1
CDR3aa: CSAAKGQGWFF
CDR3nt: TGCAGTGCTGCAAAGGGACAGGGTTGGTTCTTT

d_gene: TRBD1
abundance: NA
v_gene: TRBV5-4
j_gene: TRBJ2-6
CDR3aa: CASSSQGAGANVLTF
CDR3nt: TGTGCCAGCAGCTCACAGGGGGCTGGGGCCAACGTCCTGACTTTC

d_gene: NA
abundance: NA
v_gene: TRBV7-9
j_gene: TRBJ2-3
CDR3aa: CASSLEGTATDTQYF
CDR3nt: TGTGCCAGCAGCTTAGAGGGAACGGCCACAGATACGCAGTATTTT

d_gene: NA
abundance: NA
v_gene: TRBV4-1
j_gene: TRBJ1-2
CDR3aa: CASSQDLGRRGNYGYTF
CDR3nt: TGCGCCAGCAGCCAAGATCTCGGGCGGCGGGGAAACTATGGCTACACCTTC

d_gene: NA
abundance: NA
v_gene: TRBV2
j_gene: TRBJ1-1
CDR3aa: CASSDPGFNTEAFF
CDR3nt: TGTGCCAGCAGTGACCCGGGTTTCAACACTGAAGCTTTCTTT

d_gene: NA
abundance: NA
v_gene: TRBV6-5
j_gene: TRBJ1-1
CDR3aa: CASSYSSGFENTEAFF
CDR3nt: TGTGCCAGCAGTTACTCGTCAGGGTTTGAGAACACTGAAGCTTTCTTT

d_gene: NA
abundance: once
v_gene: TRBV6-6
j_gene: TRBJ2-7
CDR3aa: CASSYSSGGHSYEQYF
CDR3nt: TGTGCCAGCAGTTATTCCTCTGGGGGGCACTCCTACGAGCAGTACTTC

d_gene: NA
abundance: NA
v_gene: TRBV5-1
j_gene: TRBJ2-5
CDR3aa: CASSLSGETQYF
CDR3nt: TGCGCCAGCAGCTTGTCGGGGGAGACCCAGTACTTC

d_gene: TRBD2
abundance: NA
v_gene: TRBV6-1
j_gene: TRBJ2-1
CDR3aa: CASSGLAGGGGEQFF
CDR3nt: TGTGCCAGCTCCGGACTAGCGGGAGGAGGCGGTGAGCAGTTCTTC

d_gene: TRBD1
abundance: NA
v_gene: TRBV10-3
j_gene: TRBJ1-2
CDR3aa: CAISERQGLLTF
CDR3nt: TGTGCCATCAGTGAGAGACAGGGGCTACTCACCTTC

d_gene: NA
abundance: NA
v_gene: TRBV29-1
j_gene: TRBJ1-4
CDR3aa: CSVVQEGEKLFF
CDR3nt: TGCAGCGTTGTACAGGAGGGTGAAAAACTGTTTTTT

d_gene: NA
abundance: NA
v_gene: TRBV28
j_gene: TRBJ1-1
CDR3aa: CASSLSLKGYSEAFF
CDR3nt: TGTGCCAGCAGTTTAAGCCTCAAGGGTTACTCTGAAGCTTTCTTT

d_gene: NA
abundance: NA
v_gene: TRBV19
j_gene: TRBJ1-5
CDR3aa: CASSITGGNQPQHF
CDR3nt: TGTGCCAGTAGTATTACCGGGGGCAATCAGCCCCAGCATTTT

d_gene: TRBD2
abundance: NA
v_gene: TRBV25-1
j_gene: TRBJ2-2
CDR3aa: CASSPGLAALGELFF
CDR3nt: TGTGCCAGCAGCCCTGGACTAGCGGCGCTTGGGGAGCTGTTTTTT

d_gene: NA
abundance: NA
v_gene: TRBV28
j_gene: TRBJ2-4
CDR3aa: CASSPARGGAGIQYF
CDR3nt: TGTGCCAGCAGTCCCGCAAGGGGGGGCGCGGGCATTCAGTACTTC

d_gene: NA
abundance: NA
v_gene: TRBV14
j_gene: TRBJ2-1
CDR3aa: CASSQDLWGGEQFF
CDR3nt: TGTGCCAGCAGCCAAGATCTCTGGGGCGGTGAGCAGTTCTTC

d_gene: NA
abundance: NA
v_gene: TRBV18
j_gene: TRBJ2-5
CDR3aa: CASSPPEQETQYF
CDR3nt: TGTGCCAGCTCACCACCGGAGCAAGAGACCCAGTACTTC

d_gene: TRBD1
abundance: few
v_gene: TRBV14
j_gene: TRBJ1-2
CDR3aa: CASSHPAQGARGYTF
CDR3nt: TGTGCCAGCAGCCACCCCGCACAGGGGGCGCGCGGCTACACCTTC

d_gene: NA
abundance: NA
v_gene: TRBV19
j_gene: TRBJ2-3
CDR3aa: CASSIARGPGDTQYF
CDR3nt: TGTGCCAGTAGTATAGCTCGGGGGCCGGGGGATACGCAGTATTTT

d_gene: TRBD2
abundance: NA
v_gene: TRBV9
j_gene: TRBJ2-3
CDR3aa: CASSVEVAGADTQYF
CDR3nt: TGTGCCAGCAGCGTAGAGGTAGCGGGGGCAGATACGCAGTATTTT

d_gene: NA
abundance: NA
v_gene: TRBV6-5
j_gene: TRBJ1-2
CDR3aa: CATRRGSGYGYTF
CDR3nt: TGTGCCACACGGAGGGGCAGTGGCTATGGCTACACCTTC

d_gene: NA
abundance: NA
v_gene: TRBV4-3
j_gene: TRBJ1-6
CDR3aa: CASSQDLGSNSPLHF
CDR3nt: TGCGCCAGCAGCCAAGATTTGGGATCCAATTCACCCCTCCACTTT

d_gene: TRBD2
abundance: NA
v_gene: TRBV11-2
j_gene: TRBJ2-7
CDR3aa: CASSPAGAGAYEQYF
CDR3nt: TGTGCCAGCAGCCCCGCCGGCGCGGGGGCCTACGAGCAGTACTTC

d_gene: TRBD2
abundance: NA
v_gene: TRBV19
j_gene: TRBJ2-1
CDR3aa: CASTPGGSYNEQFF
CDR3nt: TGTGCCAGTACGCCGGGGGGCTCCTACAATGAGCAGTTCTTC

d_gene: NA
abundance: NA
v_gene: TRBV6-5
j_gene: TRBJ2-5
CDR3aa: CASSSLRGRRETQYF
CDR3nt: TGTGCCAGCAGTTCACTCAGGGGACGGCGGGAGACCCAGTACTTC

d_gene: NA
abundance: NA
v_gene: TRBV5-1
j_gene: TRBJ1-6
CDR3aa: CASSLLGTVNSPLHF
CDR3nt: TGCGCCAGCAGCCTGCTAGGGACGGTGAATTCACCCCTCCACTTT

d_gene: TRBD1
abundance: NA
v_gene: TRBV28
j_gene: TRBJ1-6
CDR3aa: CASRKGQGGSPLHF
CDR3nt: TGTGCCAGCAGGAAGGGACAGGGTGGTTCACCCCTCCACTTT